These 28 T cell receptor beta chains were sequenced from one sample in a study of CD8 T cells in Susac syndrome. Random hexamers were used to reverse transcribe the RNA input (roughly 0.5 to 1 ug). One entry per CDR3 protein, called by TCRdb with MiXCR from the immunoSEQ multiplex PCR reads. The sample records about 47,000 distinct CDR3 sequences, more than 85% being singletons. Sequenced input: CD8+ T cells from PBMCs. The receptors shown here come from a human donor in good health.

This clonotype was counted only a few times. The V call is TRBV30, the J call TRBJ1-2; 9 bases fit TRBD1. The junction had 1 base not matched to a gene; V was cut back by 5 bases and J by 6 bases. The CDR3 has 11 amino acids. Per the germline V gene, CDR1 is GTSNPN and CDR2 is SVGIG (reference sequence). The DNA for the CDR3 is TGTGCCTGGGGACAGGGGAATGGCTACACCTTC. This gives the protein CAWGQGNGYTF.

The J gene is TRBJ1-1, the V gene TRBV30, with unresolved D. V was clipped by 4 bases and J by 2 bases, with 8 bases between them. CDR1 GTSNPN and CDR2 SVGIG come from the germline V gene (reference sequence). The CDR3 runs 12 residues. The CDR3 region is CAWTPTNTEAFF. CDR3 bases: TGTGCCTGGACTCCGACTAACACTGAAGCTTTCTTT.

The chain has TRBV5-1 and TRBJ2-5; the D gene is possibly TRBD2 (5 bases). The germline V and J ends were trimmed by 0 bases and 4 bases, with 16 bases remaining between them. The CDR3 is made up of 16 amino acids. The germline V gene has CDR1 SGHRS and CDR2 YFSETQ. CDR3 sequence (DNA): TGCGCCAGCAGCTTGGGGGAGCGAGTATGGGGAGAGACCCAGTACTTC. Amino acid sequence: CASSLGERVWGETQYF.

This chain links TRBV20-1 with TRBJ2-1; TRBD2 matches at 10 bases. Trimming took 1 base from V and 8 from J; bases not matched to a gene: 11. This CDR3 is 16 amino acids long. The germline gives CDR1 DFQATT, CDR2 SNEGSKA (reference sequence). CDR3 in amino acids: CSARGLAGVLIHEQFF. The CDR3 region has the DNA TGCAGTGCTAGAGGGCTAGCGGGAGTTCTGATCCATGAGCAGTTCTTC.

This clonotype was detected a few times. The chain is built from TRBV12-3 or TRBV12-4 and TRBJ2-5; D might be TRBD2 (5 bases). The CDR3 consists of 14 residues. Trimming stripped 0 bases from V and 4 bases from J, with 9 bases between. CDR3 amino acids: CASSLAGEGETQYF. The CDR3 DNA follows: TGTGCCAGCAGTTTAGCGGGAGAGGGAGAGACCCAGTACTTC.

The chain combines TRBV7-9 with TRBJ1-1; possible D gene TRBD1, 5 bases. The V end was cut by 4 bases, the J end by 6 bases, with 12 bases between. This CDR3 spans 13 amino acids. Per germline, CDR1 SEHNR and CDR2 FQNEAQ (reference sequence). The CDR3 DNA reads TGTGCCAGCAGCTCCTCAGGGAGCCCTGAAGCTTTCTTT. Protein product: CASSSSGSPEAFF. The full variable domain, in which reference TRBV7-9 and TRBJ1-1 provide the parts outside the CDR3, is DTGVSQNPRHKITKRGQNVTFRCDPISEHNRLYWYRQTLGQGPEFLTYFQNEAQLEKSRLLSDRFSAERPKGSFSTLEIQRTEQGDSAMYLCASSSSGSPEAFFGQGTRLTVV.

This sequence joins TRBV7-9 and TRBJ2-1; D not certain. This CDR3 region has 14 residues. Trimming took 0 bases from V and 6 from J, leaving 9 bases between them. Germline CDR1 SEHNR, CDR2 FQNEAQ (reference sequence). The CDR3 region is CASSLAKTPNEQFF. CDR3 in DNA: TGTGCCAGCAGCTTAGCGAAGACTCCCAATGAGCAGTTCTTC.

V gene TRBV29-1 combines with J gene TRBJ2-7; 7 bases match TRBD1. The CDR3 has 15 amino acids. J gave up 3 bases and V 4 bases, and 12 bases lay outside the gene matches. CDR1 and CDR2 from the germline V gene are SQVTM and ANQGSEA. CDR3 loop: CSVGPRDRPLYEQYF. The CDR3 bases are TGCAGCGTTGGCCCCCGGGACAGACCCCTCTACGAGCAGTACTTC.

This clonotype was seen a handful of times. The chain carries TRBV6-1 and TRBJ1-1; no reliable D call. V lost 4 bases to trimming and J lost 0 bases, with 9 bases between them. Germline V gene lookup returns CDR1 MNHNS and CDR2 SASEGT. This CDR3 region has 14 residues. CDR3 DNA: TGTGCCAGCAGTGTGTACTCCATGAACACTGAAGCTTTCTTT. It is translated as CASSVYSMNTEAFF.

This chain uses TRBV2 with TRBJ2-7; D gene ambiguous. The CDR3 is made up of 12 amino acids. The germline CDR1 and CDR2 sequences are SNHLY and FYNNEI. V lost 7 bases to trimming and J lost 1 base, with 8 bases between them. In DNA form, the CDR3 reads TGTGCCAGCAAGGGCGGTTCCTACGAGCAGTACTTC. It encodes CASKGGSYEQYF.

This clonotype has just one count. The chain has TRBV3-1 and TRBJ2-1; 7 nucleotides align to TRBD2. The germline CDR1 and CDR2 sequences are LGHDT and YNNKEL (reference sequence). The CDR3 covers 15 residues. With 3 bases clipped from V and 7 bases from J, the junction kept 9 bases outside the gene matches. CDR3 bases: TGTGCCAGCAGCCAGGGCGGGAGTGTCTCGAATGAGCAGTTCTTC. This translates into CASSQGGSVSNEQFF.

The rearrangement links TRBV30 to TRBJ1-3; D might be TRBD1 (6 bases). This CDR3 is built from 16 residues. The germline V gene has CDR1 GTSNPN and CDR2 SVGIG (reference sequence). V was cut by 1 base and J by 2 bases, with 15 bases left in between. The CDR3 DNA reads TGTGCCTGGAGTGACCGGACAGTCTACGCTGGAAACACCATATATTTT. Translation gives CAWSDRTVYAGNTIYF.

The chain recombines TRBV12-3 or TRBV12-4 with TRBJ2-4; the D is unclear. This CDR3 is built from 13 residues. V lost 5 bases and J lost 8, with 13 bases in between. CDR3 protein: CASSPLLGDIQYF. The CDR3 coding sequence is TGTGCCAGCAGTCCCTTACTCGGCGACATTCAGTACTTC.

V usage is TRBV6-1 and J usage is TRBJ2-7; D is perhaps TRBD1 (5 bases). Trimming left V 1 base short and J 7 bases short, with 14 bases between. The germline gives CDR1 MNHNS, CDR2 SASEGT. The CDR3 extends over 14 amino acids. The CDR3 coding sequence is TGTGCCAGCAGTGAAGAAGCTCCTAGGGGTGAGCAGTACTTC. Protein: CASSEEAPRGEQYF.

V usage is TRBV10-3 and J usage is TRBJ2-7, with D tentatively TRBD1 or TRBD2 (5 bases each). From germline, CDR1 is ENHRY and CDR2 SYGVKD. Trimming pared 6 bases from V and 2 bases from J, leaving 20 bases between. The CDR3 runs to 16 residues. The CDR3 reads CAIRGMGPGATYEQYF. DNA for the CDR3: TGTGCCATCAGAGGGATGGGCCCCGGGGCGACCTACGAGCAGTACTTC.

V is TRBV6-6 and J is TRBJ2-1; TRBD1 matches 9 bases. V shed 6 bases, J shed 5 bases, and the junction held 8 bases outside the gene matches. There are 15 residues in the CDR3. Germline CDR1 MNHNY, CDR2 SVGAGI (reference sequence). CDR3: CASSQDRGINNEQFF. CDR3 in DNA: TGTGCCAGCAGCCAGGACAGGGGTATTAACAATGAGCAGTTCTTC.

CDR3 DNA: TGTGCCAGCAGTTACGGGGTCAATGAGCAGTTCTTC. This encodes CASSYGVNEQFF. This chain links TRBV6-2 or TRBV6-3 with TRBJ2-1, with D unclear. This CDR3 is built from 12 residues. Germline V gives CDR1 MNHEY, CDR2 SVGEGT. V lost 2 bases and J 6 bases, leaving 5 bases between the germline ends.

The chain has TRBV29-1 and TRBJ2-1; 14 bases are shared with TRBD2. The CDR3 is 20 amino acids. Germline V gives CDR1 SQVTM, CDR2 ANQGSEA. Trimming removed 6 bases from V and 0 bases from J; junction bases left unmatched: 16. CDR3 amino acids: CSVRGLAGGHGRSSYNEQFF. The CDR3 DNA follows: TGCAGCGTGCGAGGACTAGCGGGAGGCCACGGACGGAGCTCCTACAATGAGCAGTTCTTC.

The chain employs TRBV27 and TRBJ2-7; TRBD1 is a possible D gene (5 bases). The CDR3 consists of 13 residues. The germline V gene encodes CDR1 MNHEY and CDR2 SMNVEV (reference sequence). Trimming took 8 bases from V and 5 from J, leaving 16 bases between them. The CDR3 spells CASQSPAGHEQYF. For the CDR3, the DNA is TGTGCCAGCCAGTCTCCGGCAGGGCACGAGCAGTACTTC.

As DNA, the CDR3 is TGCAGTGTCCCGAGTGGGGCTAGCAAAGCCGGGGAGCTGTTTTTT. Translation: CSVPSGASKAGELFF. This chain connects TRBV20-1 to TRBJ2-2, with D tentatively TRBD1 or TRBD2 (5 bases each). The CDR3 consists of 15 residues. CDR1 and CDR2 from the germline V gene are DFQATT and SNEGSKA (reference sequence). V was clipped by 7 bases and J by 6 bases, with 21 bases between them.

The rearrangement joins TRBV2 to TRBJ2-1; the D is unclear. The germline V gene encodes CDR1 SNHLY and CDR2 FYNNEI. This CDR3 region has 14 residues. Trimming stripped 3 bases from V and 6 bases from J, with 12 bases between. The CDR3 spells CASSDSLGSNEQFF. In nucleotides, the CDR3 is TGTGCCAGCAGTGATTCCCTAGGTAGCAATGAGCAGTTCTTC.

The rearrangement joins TRBV7-9 to TRBJ2-5; 10 bases align to TRBD2. The CDR3 runs 16 residues. Germline V gene sequence: CDR1 SEHNR, CDR2 FQNEAQ (reference sequence). V was pared by 5 bases and J by 1 base, with 7 bases of the junction left unmatched. The CDR3 DNA sequence: TGTGCCAGCAGCCGCCGGACTAGCGGCCCCCAAGAGACCCAGTACTTC. As protein: CASSRRTSGPQETQYF.

This chain joins TRBV7-9 and TRBJ1-2; D is uncertain. This CDR3 region has 14 residues. V lost 2 bases to trimming and J lost 4 bases, with 11 bases between them. CDR1 SEHNR and CDR2 FQNEAQ come from the germline V gene (reference sequence). CDR3 sequence (DNA): TGTGCCAGCAGCTTATCAGGATTCCCCTATGGCTACACCTTC. Translated: CASSLSGFPYGYTF.

J is TRBJ2-7 and V is TRBV29-1; D perhaps matches TRBD1 (6 bases). The CDR3 length is 11 residues. The V gene's germline CDR1 is SQVTM and CDR2 ANQGSEA. Trimming left V 5 bases short and J 6 bases short, with 11 bases between. The CDR3 DNA is TGCAGCGTTAATTGGGGGCTCGAGCAGTACTTC. Amino acids: CSVNWGLEQYF.

This chain connects TRBV7-8 to TRBJ2-3; D is perhaps TRBD1 or TRBD2 (5 bases each). This CDR3 spans 15 amino acids. The V end lost 2 bases, the J end lost 3 bases, and 12 bases lay between the germline ends. CDR1 and CDR2 from the germline V gene are SGHVS and FQNEAQ. The CDR3 DNA is TGTGCCAGCAGCTTAAATCCTGGGACGACAGATACGCAGTATTTT. Amino acid sequence: CASSLNPGTTDTQYF. Full variable domain (outside the CDR3, taken from reference TRBV7-8 and TRBJ2-3): GAGVSQSPRYKVAKRGQDVALRCDPISGHVSLFWYQQALGQGPEFLTYFQNEAQLDKSGLPSDRFFAERPEGSVSTLKIQRTQQEDSAVYLCASSLNPGTTDTQYFGPGTRLTVL.

V is TRBV3-1 and J is TRBJ2-7; 11 nucleotides align to TRBD2. Trimming took 3 bases from V and 4 from J; bases not matched to a gene: 11. Per germline, CDR1 LGHDT and CDR2 YNNKEL (reference sequence). This CDR3 comprises 17 residues. The DNA of the CDR3 is TGTGCCAGCAGCCAGGGTCTCGGGACTAGCGGCCTGTACGAGCAGTACTTC. Translation gives CASSQGLGTSGLYEQYF.

The chain links TRBV20-1 to TRBJ2-7, with D tentatively TRBD2 (6 bases). This CDR3 is 11 amino acids long. The germline V gene encodes CDR1 DFQATT and CDR2 SNEGSKA (reference sequence). For the CDR3, the DNA is TGCAGCGGGACTTTAATTTACGAGCAGTACTTC. This translates into CSGTLIYEQYF.

The J gene is TRBJ1-1, the V gene TRBV14; the D is unclear. CDR3 length: 13 residues. Germline loops: CDR1 SGHDN, CDR2 FVKESK. The V end was cut by 2 bases, the J end by 3 bases, with 7 bases between. CDR3 bases: TGTGCCAGCAGCCAAAACTGGTACACTGAAGCTTTCTTT. Encoded protein: CASSQNWYTEAFF.